A single sample is the source of the 29 T cell receptor beta chains below, sequenced in a study of cytomegalovirus exposure and HLA in healthy donors. This PCR relied on a set of 60 Vbeta primers and 13 Jbeta primers. This table comes from immunoSEQ multiplex PCR, and its TCRdb copy is limited to in-frame clones, with some not included. This table lists about 200,000 clones. The source material was PBMCs. The receptor set was obtained from a girl under 10 years old in good health and CMV-seropositive.

This sequence joins TRBV28 and TRBJ2-7, with D maybe TRBD2 (7 bases). Germline lookup yields CDR1 MDHEN and CDR2 SYDVKM. The ends were cut back, 5 bases at V and 0 bases at J, with 20 bases in the middle. There are 17 residues in the CDR3. The DNA of the CDR3 is TGTGCCAGCAGTCCCCGGGGGGCGGGACCAAACTCCTACGAGCAGTACTTC. Translating gives CASSPRGAGPNSYEQYF.

This rearrangement joins TRBV29-1 to TRBJ2-6; TRBD1 is a possible D gene (5 bases). The CDR3 totals 16 residues. Germline V lookup: CDR1 SQVTM, CDR2 ANQGSEA. The V and J ends lost 3 bases and 0 bases respectively, with 12 bases between them. In DNA, the CDR3 is TGCAGCGTTGAGACAGAAAGATTCTCTGGGGCCAACGTCCTGACTTTC. This translates into CSVETERFSGANVLTF.

The chain is built from TRBV5-4 and TRBJ1-4; TRBD1 might be the D (6 bases). Trimming took off 1 base at V and 8 bases at J, with 15 bases between the two ends. This CDR3 has 15 amino acids. Germline V gives CDR1 SGHNT, CDR2 YYREEE (reference sequence). For the CDR3, the DNA is TGTGCCAGCAGCTTGATTGGGGGACAAGAAGAAAAACTGTTTTTT. Protein: CASSLIGGQEEKLFF.

The chain links TRBV18 to TRBJ1-1, with a possible D match to TRBD1 (5 bases). Looked up from germline, CDR1 is KGHSH and CDR2 is LQKENI. CDR3 length: 15 amino acids. With 4 bases removed from V and 5 bases from J, the gap between germline ends came to 17 bases. The CDR3 DNA is TGTGCCAGCTCACTTACCGGGACGGAGGGAACTGAAGCTTTCTTT. Protein product: CASSLTGTEGTEAFF.

The chain joins TRBV11-2 to TRBJ2-7; 8 positions match TRBD2. The J segment lost 6 bases and the V segment lost 1 base, leaving 5 bases of the junction unmatched. The CDR3 sequence is 14 residues long. Germline-derived CDR1 and CDR2 are SGHAT and FQNNGV. The CDR3 bases are TGTGCCAGCAGCTTAGGCGGGAGGCCGGCCGAGCAGTACTTC. It yields the protein CASSLGGRPAEQYF.

The chain employs TRBV5-1 and TRBJ2-5; D perhaps matches TRBD2 (5 bases). The CDR3 totals 15 residues. Germline CDR1 is SGHRS and CDR2 is YFSETQ. V lost 3 bases and J lost 5, with 17 bases in between. CDR3 loop: CASSSAGPGGETQYF. For the CDR3, the DNA is TGCGCCAGCAGCTCCGCCGGACCCGGCGGGGAGACCCAGTACTTC.

This CDR3 is CASSLGQRELGNEQFF. The CDR3, as DNA: TGTGCCAGCAGCTTAGGGCAGCGGGAGCTAGGGAATGAGCAGTTCTTC. The chain recombines TRBV7-2 with TRBJ2-1; 8 nucleotides agree with TRBD2. This CDR3 comprises 16 residues. Germline lookup yields CDR1 SGHTA and CDR2 FQGNSA. Trimming removed 1 base from V and 7 bases from J; junction bases left unmatched: 9.

The chain joins TRBV30 to TRBJ1-1, with 11 nucleotides matching TRBD1. This CDR3 contains 16 residues. J was trimmed by 6 bases and V by 4 bases; bases with no gene match: 13. The V gene's germline CDR1 is GTSNPN and CDR2 SVGIG (reference sequence). CDR3 bases: TGTGCCTGGACCTCCCGGGACAGGGGGTTATTGTCTGAAGCTTTCTTT. Protein: CAWTSRDRGLLSEAFF.

V and J are TRBV2 and TRBJ2-7, with D perhaps matching TRBD2 (5 bases). CDR1 SNHLY and CDR2 FYNNEI come from the germline V gene. Trimming took 6 bases from V and 0 from J, leaving 9 bases between them. The length of the CDR3 is 13 residues. The CDR3 region has the DNA TGTGCCAGCAGCATCCGGGGCTCCTACGAGCAGTACTTC. Encoded protein: CASSIRGSYEQYF.

This chain uses TRBV5-1 with TRBJ2-1, with a weak D call TRBD2 (5 bases). Germline loops: CDR1 SGHRS, CDR2 YFSETQ. Between the trimmed V and J ends, which lost 2 bases and 10 bases, there was a span of 10 bases. The CDR3 loop spans 12 amino acids. CDR3 sequence reads: CASSLTAVEQFF. In DNA, the CDR3 is TGCGCCAGCAGCTTAACAGCGGTGGAGCAGTTCTTC.

The J gene is TRBJ2-3, the V gene TRBV7-3; tentatively, D is TRBD2 (5 bases). Germline V CDR1 and CDR2: SGHTA, FQGTGA. This CDR3 has 16 residues. The V end was cut by 1 base, the J end by 3 bases, with 14 bases between. CDR3 DNA sequence: TGTGCCAGCAGCTTAAGAGTAGCGAGCAGTACAGATACGCAGTATTTT. This translates into CASSLRVASSTDTQYF.

This chain joins TRBV29-1 and TRBJ2-1, with D possibly matching TRBD1 (5 bases). The CDR3 has 12 residues. Germline V gives CDR1 SQVTM, CDR2 ANQGSEA. V shed 7 bases and J shed 7 bases, with 14 bases lying between them. The chain's CDR3 is CSAPGPPNEQFF. The CDR3 coding sequence is TGCAGCGCCCCAGGGCCACCTAATGAGCAGTTCTTC.

This rearrangement joins TRBV15 to TRBJ1-4; D is ambiguous. Per the germline V gene, CDR1 is LNHNV and CDR2 is YYDKDF (reference sequence). The CDR3 extends over 14 amino acids. With 3 bases removed from V and 5 bases from J, the gap between germline ends came to 10 bases. CDR3 loop: CATSSYRPNEKLFF. In DNA, the CDR3 is TGTGCCACCAGCAGTTACAGACCAAATGAAAAACTGTTTTTT.

V is TRBV2 and J is TRBJ2-3; 14 nucleotides line up with TRBD2. V lost 8 bases, J lost 6 bases, and 22 bases stayed unmatched. The germline gives CDR1 SNHLY, CDR2 FYNNEI. The CDR3 runs to 20 residues. The DNA of the CDR3 is TGTGCCAGCGTCAGGGGGCGACTAGCGGGAGGGCTTAGGGCGGAGGATACGCAGTATTTT. It encodes CASVRGRLAGGLRAEDTQYF.

V usage is TRBV10-3 and J usage is TRBJ2-1; D is perhaps TRBD2 (6 bases). V was pared by 7 bases and J by 14 bases, with 21 bases between. The CDR3 extends over 13 amino acids. The V gene's germline CDR1 is ENHRY and CDR2 SYGVKD. In DNA form, the CDR3 reads TGTGCCATCACCCCGACTTCGGGGGATTCTAAGTTCTTC. It codes for CAITPTSGDSKFF.

This chain links TRBV19 with TRBJ1-6; D not resolved. CDR1 LNHDA and CDR2 SQIVND come from the germline V gene (reference sequence). V dropped 1 base and J dropped 9 bases, with 13 bases sitting between them. This CDR3 has 15 residues. The CDR3 here is CASSIGKRGSSPLHF. The DNA for the CDR3 is TGTGCCAGTAGTATAGGGAAGAGAGGGAGTTCACCCCTCCACTTT.

J is TRBJ1-2 and V is TRBV5-1; D is possibly TRBD1 (6 bases). V lost 4 bases and J 4 bases, leaving 14 bases between the germline ends. Germline values: CDR1 SGHRS, CDR2 YFSETQ. The CDR3 extends over 14 amino acids. The CDR3 loop reads CASSPGQRTYGYTF. In nucleotides, the CDR3 is TGCGCCAGCAGCCCCGGACAGCGAACCTATGGCTACACCTTC.

J is TRBJ2-1 and V is TRBV27; the match to TRBD2 covers 9 bases. CDR1 MNHEY and CDR2 SMNVEV come from the germline V gene (reference sequence). This CDR3 has 15 residues. Trimming removed 3 bases from V and 0 bases from J; junction bases left unmatched: 0. The CDR3 is CASSFSGSSYNEQFF. The CDR3 DNA sequence: TGTGCCAGCAGTTTTAGCGGGAGCTCCTACAATGAGCAGTTCTTC.

The V and J genes are TRBV6-6 and TRBJ1-1; the D is unclear. Trimming left V 2 bases short and J 1 base short, with 11 bases between. CDR3 size: 15 residues. Germline CDR1 and CDR2: MNHNY and SVGAGI (reference sequence). In nucleotides, the CDR3 is TGTGCCAGCAGTTACGGGCGGGCCGGGAACACTGAAGCTTTCTTT. As protein: CASSYGRAGNTEAFF.

V is TRBV9 and J is TRBJ1-3, with no clear D. CDR1 SGDLS and CDR2 YYNGEE come from the germline V gene. V lost 2 bases to trimming and J lost 0 bases, with 3 bases between them. The CDR3 consists of 13 residues. The CDR3 coding sequence is TGTGCCAGCAGCGTCAGCTCTGGAAACACCATATATTTT. Translating it yields CASSVSSGNTIYF.

This chain connects TRBV2 to TRBJ1-4; tentative D call: TRBD1 (6 bases). The V gene's germline CDR1 is SNHLY and CDR2 FYNNEI. There are 13 residues in the CDR3. V was pared by 4 bases and J by 7 bases, with 10 bases between. DNA of the CDR3: TGTGCCAGCAGTGGGACCAGGGGTGAAAAACTGTTTTTT. Its translation: CASSGTRGEKLFF.

Remarks on this clone: Other DNA sequences in the same sample also yield this CDR3. This chain joins TRBV6-6 and TRBJ1-1; 7 nucleotides match TRBD1. Germline trimming cut 6 bases from V and 1 base from J; bases unmatched to any gene: 8. CDR3 length equals 15 residues. In germline, CDR1 is MNHNY, CDR2 SVGAGI (reference sequence). The CDR3 reads CASRESDRQNTEAFF. In nucleotides, the CDR3 is TGTGCCAGCAGGGAATCGGACAGGCAGAACACTGAAGCTTTCTTT.

The rearrangement uses TRBV7-8 and TRBJ2-7; the match to TRBD1 covers 9 bases. V trimming: 5 bases; J trimming: 3 bases; junction bases outside the gene matches: 14. Germline V gives CDR1 SGHVS, CDR2 FQNEAQ. The CDR3 has 17 residues. The CDR3 DNA follows: TGTGCCAGCAGCCCAGCGACCTTGACAGGGGGTGACTACGAGCAGTACTTC. The encoded protein is CASSPATLTGGDYEQYF.

The rearrangement links TRBV6-6 to TRBJ2-5, with 12 positions matching TRBD2. The J call may be faulty, since TRBJ2-7 better matches the DNA end. This CDR3 has 16 residues. Germline-derived CDR1 and CDR2 are MNHNY and SVGAGI (reference sequence). The CDR3 region is CASSARQTSGRDEQYF. The CDR3 nucleotides read TGTGCCAGCAGTGCGAGACAGACTAGCGGGAGAGACGAGCAGTACTTC.

The genes are TRBV19 and TRBJ1-1; D ambiguous. V gave up 3 bases and J gave up 1 base, with 9 bases separating them. The germline gives CDR1 LNHDA, CDR2 SQIVND (reference sequence). The CDR3 spans 14 residues. CDR3 coding DNA: TGTGCCAGTAGTATCGAGGGTTCGAACACTGAAGCTTTCTTT. It encodes CASSIEGSNTEAFF. The full variable domain, completed using reference TRBV19 and TRBJ1-1, is DGGITQSPKYLFRKEGQNVTLSCEQNLNHDAMYWYRQDPGQGLRLIYYSQIVNDFQKGDIAEGYSVSREKKESFPLTVTSAQKNPTAFYLCASSIEGSNTEAFFGQGTRLTVV.

The chain combines TRBV6-5 with TRBJ2-3; 7 bases map to TRBD2. The junction had 6 bases not matched to a gene; V was cut back by 2 bases and J by 4 bases. CDR3 length: 15 amino acids. Germline V gene sequence: CDR1 MNHEY, CDR2 SVGAGI. The CDR3 nucleotides are TGTGCCAGCAGTTACGCCCCTGGGGGGGCAGATACGCAGTATTTT. This codes for CASSYAPGGADTQYF.

The V and J genes are TRBV5-6 and TRBJ1-3; D not certain. The CDR3 spans 19 residues. Germline CDR1 and CDR2: SGHDT and YYEEEE. Trimming left V 0 bases short and J 0 bases short, with 19 bases between. The CDR3 DNA reads as TGTGCCAGCAGCTTGGCCGCAGGCCCTACTGAAAACTCTGGAAACACCATATATTTT. This gives the protein CASSLAAGPTENSGNTIYF. Variable domain in full (rest from reference TRBV5-6 and TRBJ1-3): DAGVTQSPTHLIKTRGQQVTLRCSPKSGHDTVSWYQQALGQGPQFIFQYYEEEERQRGNFPDRFSGHQFPNYSSELNVNALLLGDSALYLCASSLAAGPTENSGNTIYFGEGSWLTVV.

The V and J genes are TRBV29-1 and TRBJ2-3; maybe TRBD2 (6 bases). V lost 7 bases, J lost 2 bases, and 22 bases lay in between. CDR1 and CDR2 (germline): SQVTM, ANQGSEA. The CDR3 is 16 amino acids. The CDR3 protein is CSGVVRVGGHTDTQYF. CDR3 nucleotides: TGCAGCGGAGTGGTGCGGGTGGGAGGACACACAGATACGCAGTATTTT.

The V gene is TRBV25-1, the J gene TRBJ2-5; 12 nucleotides agree with TRBD1. Germline V gives CDR1 MGHDK, CDR2 SYGVNS. The CDR3 contains 15 residues. The V segment lost 4 bases and the J segment 5 bases; nucleotides outside the gene matches: 5. The CDR3 loop is CASSGGQGARETQYF. The CDR3 DNA reads TGTGCCAGCAGTGGGGGACAGGGGGCGCGGGAGACCCAGTACTTC.